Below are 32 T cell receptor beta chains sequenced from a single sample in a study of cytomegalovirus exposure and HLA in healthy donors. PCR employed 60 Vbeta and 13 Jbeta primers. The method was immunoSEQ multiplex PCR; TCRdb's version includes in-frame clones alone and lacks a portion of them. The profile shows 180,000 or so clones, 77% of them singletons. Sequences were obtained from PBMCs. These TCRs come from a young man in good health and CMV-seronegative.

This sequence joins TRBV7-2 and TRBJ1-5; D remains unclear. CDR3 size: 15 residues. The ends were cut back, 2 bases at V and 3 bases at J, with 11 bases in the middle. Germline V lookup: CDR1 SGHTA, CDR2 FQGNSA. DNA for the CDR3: TGTGCCAGCAGCTTAAGTCGGCAGGACAATCAGCCCCAGCATTTT. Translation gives CASSLSRQDNQPQHF.

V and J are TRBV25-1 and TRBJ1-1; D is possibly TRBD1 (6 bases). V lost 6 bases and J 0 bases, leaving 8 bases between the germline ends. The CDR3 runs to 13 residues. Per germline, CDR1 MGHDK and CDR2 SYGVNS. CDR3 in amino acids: CASRDSLNTEAFF. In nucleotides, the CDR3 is TGTGCCAGCAGGGACAGTTTGAACACTGAAGCTTTCTTT.

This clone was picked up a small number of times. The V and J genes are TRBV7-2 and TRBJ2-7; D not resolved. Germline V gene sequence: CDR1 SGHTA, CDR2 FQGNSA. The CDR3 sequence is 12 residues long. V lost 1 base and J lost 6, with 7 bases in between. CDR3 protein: CASSLGLGEQYF. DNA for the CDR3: TGTGCCAGCAGCTTAGGGCTAGGCGAGCAGTACTTC.

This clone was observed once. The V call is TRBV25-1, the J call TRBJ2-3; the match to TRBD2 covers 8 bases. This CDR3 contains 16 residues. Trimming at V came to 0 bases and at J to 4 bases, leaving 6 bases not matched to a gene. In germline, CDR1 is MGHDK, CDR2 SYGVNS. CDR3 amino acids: CASSEYAGGTADTQYF. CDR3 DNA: TGTGCCAGCAGTGAATATGCGGGAGGAACTGCAGATACGCAGTATTTT.

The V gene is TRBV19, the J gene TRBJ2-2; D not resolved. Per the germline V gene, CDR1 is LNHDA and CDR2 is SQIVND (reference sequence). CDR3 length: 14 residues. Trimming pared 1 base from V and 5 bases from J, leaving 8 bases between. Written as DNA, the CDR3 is TGTGCCAGTAGTATAGGCGCGGTGACCGGGGAGCTGTTTTTT. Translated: CASSIGAVTGELFF.

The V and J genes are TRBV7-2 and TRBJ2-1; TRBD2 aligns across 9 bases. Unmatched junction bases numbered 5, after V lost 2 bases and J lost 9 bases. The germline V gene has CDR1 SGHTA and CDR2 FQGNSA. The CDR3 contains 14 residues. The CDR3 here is CASSLFAGGSEQFF. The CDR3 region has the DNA TGTGCCAGCAGCTTATTCGCGGGAGGGAGTGAGCAGTTCTTC.

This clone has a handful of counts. CDR3: CASNLWGQKTNYGYTF. The DNA of the CDR3 is TGTGCCAGCAACCTTTGGGGACAGAAAACTAACTATGGCTACACCTTC. This chain links TRBV7-9 with TRBJ1-2; TRBD1 matches at 7 bases. Per germline, CDR1 SEHNR and CDR2 FQNEAQ (reference sequence). This CDR3 has 16 residues. J was trimmed by 0 bases and V by 7 bases; bases with no gene match: 11.

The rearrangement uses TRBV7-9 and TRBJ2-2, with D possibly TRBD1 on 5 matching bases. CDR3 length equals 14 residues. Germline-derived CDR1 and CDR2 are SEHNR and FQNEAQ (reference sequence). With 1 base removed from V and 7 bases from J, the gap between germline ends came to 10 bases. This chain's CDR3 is CASSLDVTVGELFF. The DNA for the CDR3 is TGTGCCAGCAGCTTAGATGTGACAGTCGGGGAGCTGTTTTTT.

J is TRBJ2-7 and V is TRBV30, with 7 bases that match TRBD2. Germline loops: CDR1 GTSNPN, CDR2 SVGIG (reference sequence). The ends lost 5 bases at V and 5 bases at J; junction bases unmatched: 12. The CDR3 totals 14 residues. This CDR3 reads CAWGGGRGWDEQYF. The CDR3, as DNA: TGTGCCTGGGGCGGGGGACGGGGGTGGGACGAGCAGTACTTC.

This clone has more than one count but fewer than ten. The CDR3 reads CASSYRGGEQYF. In DNA, the CDR3 is TGTGCCAGCAGTTACAGGGGAGGCGAGCAGTACTTC. J is TRBJ2-7 and V is TRBV27; a weak D match, TRBD1 (7 bases). Germline loops: CDR1 MNHEY, CDR2 SMNVEV (reference sequence). The V end lost 4 bases, the J end lost 6 bases, and 10 bases lay between the germline ends. This CDR3 is built from 12 residues.

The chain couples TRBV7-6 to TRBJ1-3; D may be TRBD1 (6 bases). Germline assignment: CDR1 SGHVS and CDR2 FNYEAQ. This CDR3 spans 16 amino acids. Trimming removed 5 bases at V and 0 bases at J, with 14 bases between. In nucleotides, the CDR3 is TGTGCCAGCAGCCAGACGACGACAGGCTCTGGAAACACCATATATTTT. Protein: CASSQTTTGSGNTIYF.

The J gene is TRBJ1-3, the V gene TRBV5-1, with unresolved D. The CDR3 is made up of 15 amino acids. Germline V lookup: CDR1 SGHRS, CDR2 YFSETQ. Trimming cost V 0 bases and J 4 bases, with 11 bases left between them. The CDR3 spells CASSLAGAGGNTIYF. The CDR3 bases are TGCGCCAGCAGCTTGGCCGGCGCGGGGGGAAACACCATATATTTT. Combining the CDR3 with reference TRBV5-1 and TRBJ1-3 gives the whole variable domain KAGVTQTPRYLIKTRGQQVTLSCSPISGHRSVSWYQQTPGQGLQFLFEYFSETQRNKGNFPGRFSGRQFSNSRSEMNVSTLELGDSALYLCASSLAGAGGNTIYFGEGSWLTVV.

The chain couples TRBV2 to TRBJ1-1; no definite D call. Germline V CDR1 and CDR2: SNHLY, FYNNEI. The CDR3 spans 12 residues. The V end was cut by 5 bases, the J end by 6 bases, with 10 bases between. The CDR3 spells CASSLGLAEAFF. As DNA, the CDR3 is TGTGCCAGCAGTTTAGGACTCGCTGAAGCTTTCTTT. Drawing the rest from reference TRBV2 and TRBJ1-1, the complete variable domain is EPEVTQTPSHQVTQMGQEVILRCVPISNHLYFYWYRQILGQKVEFLVSFYNNEISEKSEIFDDQFSVERPDGSNFTLKIRSTKLEDSAMYFCASSLGLAEAFFGQGTRLTVV.

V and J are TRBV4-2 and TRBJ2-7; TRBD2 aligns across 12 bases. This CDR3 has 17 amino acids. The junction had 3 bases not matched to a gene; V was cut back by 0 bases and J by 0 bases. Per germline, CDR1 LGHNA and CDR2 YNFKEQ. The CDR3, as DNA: TGTGCCAGCAGCCAAGATGCGACTAGCGGGGGCTCCTACGAGCAGTACTTC. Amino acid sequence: CASSQDATSGGSYEQYF.

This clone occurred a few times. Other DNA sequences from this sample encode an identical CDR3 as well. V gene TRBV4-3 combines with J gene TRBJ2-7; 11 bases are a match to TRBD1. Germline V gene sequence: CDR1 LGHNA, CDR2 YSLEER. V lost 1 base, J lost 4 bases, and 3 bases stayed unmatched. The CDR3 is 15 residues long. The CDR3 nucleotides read TGCGCCAGCAGCCAAGCCGGGACAGGGGGATACGAGCAGTACTTC. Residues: CASSQAGTGGYEQYF.

CDR3 region: CATSRDKGVDTQYF. The CDR3 region has the DNA TGTGCCACCAGCAGAGATAAAGGGGTGGATACGCAGTATTTT. The chain joins TRBV15 to TRBJ2-3; a possible D gene is TRBD1 (5 bases). The CDR3 extends over 14 amino acids. Germline CDR1 LNHNV, CDR2 YYDKDF (reference sequence). V was cut by 0 bases and J by 6 bases, with 10 bases left in between. The entire variable domain, with the rest obtained from reference TRBV15 and TRBJ2-3, is as follows: DAMVIQNPRYQVTQFGKPVTLSCSQTLNHNVMYWYQQKSSQAPKLLFHYYDKDFNNEADTPDNFQSRRPNTSFCFLDIRSPGLGDTAMYLCATSRDKGVDTQYFGPGTRLTVL.

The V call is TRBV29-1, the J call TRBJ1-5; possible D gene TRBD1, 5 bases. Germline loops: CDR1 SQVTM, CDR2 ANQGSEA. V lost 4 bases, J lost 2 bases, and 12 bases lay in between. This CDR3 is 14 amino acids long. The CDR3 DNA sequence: TGCAGCGTTGTCACAGGCCTGGGCAATCAGCCCCAGCATTTT. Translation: CSVVTGLGNQPQHF.

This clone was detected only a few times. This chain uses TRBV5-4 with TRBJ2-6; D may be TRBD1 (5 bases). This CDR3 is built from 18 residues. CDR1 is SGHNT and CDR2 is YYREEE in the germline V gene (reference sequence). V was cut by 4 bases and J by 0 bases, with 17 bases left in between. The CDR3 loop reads CASSTNQGSHSGANVLTF. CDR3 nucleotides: TGTGCCAGCAGCACGAATCAGGGCTCTCACTCTGGGGCCAACGTCCTGACTTTC. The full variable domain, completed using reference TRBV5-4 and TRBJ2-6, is ETGVTQSPTHLIKTRGQQVTLRCSSQSGHNTVSWYQQALGQGPQFIFQYYREEENGRGNFPPRFSGLQFPNYSSELNVNALELDDSALYLCASSTNQGSHSGANVLTFGAGSRLTVL.

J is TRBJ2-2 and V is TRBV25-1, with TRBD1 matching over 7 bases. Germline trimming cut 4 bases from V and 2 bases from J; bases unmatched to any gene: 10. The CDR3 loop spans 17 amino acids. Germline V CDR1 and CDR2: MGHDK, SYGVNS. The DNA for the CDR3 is TGTGCCAGCAGTGCTTCATGGGGGACAGAAAACACCGGGGAGCTGTTTTTT. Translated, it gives CASSASWGTENTGELFF.

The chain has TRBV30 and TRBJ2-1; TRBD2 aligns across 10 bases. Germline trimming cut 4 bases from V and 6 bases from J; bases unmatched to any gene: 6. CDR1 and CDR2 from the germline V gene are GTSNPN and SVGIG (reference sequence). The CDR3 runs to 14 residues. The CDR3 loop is CAWISASGSNEQFF. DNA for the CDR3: TGTGCCTGGATCTCGGCTAGCGGGAGCAATGAGCAGTTCTTC.

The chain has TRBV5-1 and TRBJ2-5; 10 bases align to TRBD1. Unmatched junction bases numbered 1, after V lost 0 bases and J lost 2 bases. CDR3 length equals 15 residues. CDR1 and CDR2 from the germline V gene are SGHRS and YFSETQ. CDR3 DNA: TGCGCCAGCAGCTTGGCGGGACAGGGGCAAGAGACCCAGTACTTC. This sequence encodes CASSLAGQGQETQYF.

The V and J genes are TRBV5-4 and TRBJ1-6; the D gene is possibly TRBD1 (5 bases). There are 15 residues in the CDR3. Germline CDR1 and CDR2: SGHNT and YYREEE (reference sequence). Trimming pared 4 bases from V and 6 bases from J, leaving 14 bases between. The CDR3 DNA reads TGTGCCAGCAGCCCAACAGGATGGGGTAATTCACCCCTCCACTTT. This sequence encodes CASSPTGWGNSPLHF.

CDR3 amino acids: CASSLHLGTGGLTTGYTF. The CDR3, as DNA: TGTGCCAGCAGTTTACATTTGGGGACAGGGGGACTTACAACTGGCTACACCTTC. This rearrangement joins TRBV27 to TRBJ1-2; 11 bases agree with TRBD1. The CDR3 consists of 18 residues. V shed 2 bases and J 7 bases; nucleotides not matched to a gene: 15. CDR1 is MNHEY, CDR2 SMNVEV, per germline (reference sequence).

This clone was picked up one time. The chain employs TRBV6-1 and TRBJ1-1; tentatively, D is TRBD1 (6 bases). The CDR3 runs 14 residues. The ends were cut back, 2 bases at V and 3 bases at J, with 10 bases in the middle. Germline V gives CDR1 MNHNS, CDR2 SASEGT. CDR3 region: CASSEPTGHTEAFF. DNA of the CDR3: TGTGCCAGCAGTGAACCGACAGGACACACTGAAGCTTTCTTT.

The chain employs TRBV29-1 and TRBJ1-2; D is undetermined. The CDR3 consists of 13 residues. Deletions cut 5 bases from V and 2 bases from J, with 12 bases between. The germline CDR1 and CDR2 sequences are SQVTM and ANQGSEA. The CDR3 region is CSVTTQTNYGYTF. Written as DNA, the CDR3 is TGCAGCGTTACAACACAGACCAACTATGGCTACACCTTC.

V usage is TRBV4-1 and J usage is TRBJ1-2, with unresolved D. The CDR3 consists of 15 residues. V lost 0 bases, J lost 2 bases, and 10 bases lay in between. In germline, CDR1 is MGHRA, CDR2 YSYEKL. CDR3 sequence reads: CASSQEPAVNYGYTF. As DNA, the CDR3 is TGCGCCAGCAGCCAAGAGCCTGCAGTGAACTATGGCTACACCTTC.

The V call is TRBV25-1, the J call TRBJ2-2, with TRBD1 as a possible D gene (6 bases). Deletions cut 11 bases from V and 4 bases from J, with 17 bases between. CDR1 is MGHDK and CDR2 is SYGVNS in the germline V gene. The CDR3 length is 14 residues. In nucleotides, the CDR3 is TGTGCCTCACAGGGTAAACCAGGCACCGGGGAGCTGTTTTTT. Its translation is CASQGKPGTGELFF. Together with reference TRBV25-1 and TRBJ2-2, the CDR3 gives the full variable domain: EADIYQTPRYLVIGTGKKITLECSQTMGHDKMYWYQQDPGMELHLIHYSYGVNSTEKGDLSSESTVSRIRTEHFPLTLESARPSHTSQYLCASQGKPGTGELFFGEGSRLTVL.

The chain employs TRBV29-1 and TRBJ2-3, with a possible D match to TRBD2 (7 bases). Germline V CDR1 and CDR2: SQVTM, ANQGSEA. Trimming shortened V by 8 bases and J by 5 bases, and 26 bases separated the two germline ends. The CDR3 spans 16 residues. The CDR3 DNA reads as TGCAGCTTCAGGTGGGGGGGGCGTTTGGACGGAGATACGCAGTATTTT. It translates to CSFRWGGRLDGDTQYF.

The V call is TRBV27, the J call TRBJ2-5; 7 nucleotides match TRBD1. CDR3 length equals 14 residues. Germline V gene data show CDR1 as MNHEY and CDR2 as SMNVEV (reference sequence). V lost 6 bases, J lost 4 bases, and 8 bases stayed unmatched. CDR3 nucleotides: TGTGCCAGCAGCACCGGGACAGTGGGAGAGACCCAGTACTTC. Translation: CASSTGTVGETQYF.

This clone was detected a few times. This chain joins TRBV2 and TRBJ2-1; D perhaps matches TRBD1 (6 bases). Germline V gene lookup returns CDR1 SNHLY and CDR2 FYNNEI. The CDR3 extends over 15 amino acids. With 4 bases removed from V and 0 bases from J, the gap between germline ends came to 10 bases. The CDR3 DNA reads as TGTGCCAGCAGTGGACAGGTGAGCTCCTACAATGAGCAGTTCTTC. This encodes CASSGQVSSYNEQFF. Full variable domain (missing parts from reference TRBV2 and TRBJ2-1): EPEVTQTPSHQVTQMGQEVILRCVPISNHLYFYWYRQILGQKVEFLVSFYNNEISEKSEIFDDQFSVERPDGSNFTLKIRSTKLEDSAMYFCASSGQVSSYNEQFFGPGTRLTVL.

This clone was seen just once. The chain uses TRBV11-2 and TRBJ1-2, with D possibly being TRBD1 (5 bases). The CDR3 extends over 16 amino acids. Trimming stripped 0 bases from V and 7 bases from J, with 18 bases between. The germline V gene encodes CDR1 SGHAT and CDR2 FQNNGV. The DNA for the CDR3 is TGTGCCAGCAGCTTAGATCATAGGGCCTACGGGGGTGGCTACACCTTC. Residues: CASSLDHRAYGGGYTF.

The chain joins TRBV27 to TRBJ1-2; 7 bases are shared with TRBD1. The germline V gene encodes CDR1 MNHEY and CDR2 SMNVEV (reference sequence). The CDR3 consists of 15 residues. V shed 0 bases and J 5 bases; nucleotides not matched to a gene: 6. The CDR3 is CASSLSRTGVYGYTF. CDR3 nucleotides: TGTGCCAGCAGTTTATCTCGTACAGGGGTATATGGCTACACCTTC.